The T cell receptor (beta chain) described here comes from a study of T-cell reconstitution after alpha-beta-depleted transplantation in children. Study-level results: Approximately two months post-transplant, alpha-beta T cells reportedly originated from several hundred expanded graft clones. Newly produced T cells mostly accounted for T-cell counts and diversity one year post-transplant. Surviving recipient T cells and thymic progenitors accounted for the high day-60 TCRbeta diversity observed in some patients.

Preparing the TCRbeta library involved the use of unique molecular identifiers. TCRdb processed the PCR reads anew with MiXCR; each CDR3 protein has one entry. The sample carries over 450,000 distinct CDR3 sequences, 8% to 11% recorded once. This clonotype was seen at least ten times. What it binds is unknown. Germline CDR1 SGDLS, CDR2 YYNGEE. This CDR3 is 17 amino acids long. V shed 0 bases and J 3 bases; nucleotides not matched to a gene: 12. The sequenced sample was PBMCs, obtained before TCRalphabeta/CD19-depleted stem cell transplant. The receptor was derived from a child aged 2 to 10 with inherited bone marrow failure, due to receive a stem cell transplant. The chain recombines TRBV9 with TRBJ2-7; 7 bases are shared with TRBD2. The CDR3 nucleotides are TGTGCCAGCAGCGTAGGAGGCGGGAGAGCCCCCATCTACGAGCAGTACTTC. Protein product: CASSVGGGRAPIYEQYF.